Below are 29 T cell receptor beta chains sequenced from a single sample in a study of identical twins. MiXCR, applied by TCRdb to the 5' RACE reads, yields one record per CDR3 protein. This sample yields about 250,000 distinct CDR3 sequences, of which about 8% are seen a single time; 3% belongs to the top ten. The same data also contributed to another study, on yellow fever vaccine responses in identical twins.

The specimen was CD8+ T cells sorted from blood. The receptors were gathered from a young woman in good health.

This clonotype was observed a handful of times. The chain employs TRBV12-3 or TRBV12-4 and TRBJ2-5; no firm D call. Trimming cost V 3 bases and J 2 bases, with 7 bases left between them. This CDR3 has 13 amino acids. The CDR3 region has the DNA TGTGCCAGCAGTTTGAATGGACAAGAGACCCAGTACTTC. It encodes CASSLNGQETQYF.

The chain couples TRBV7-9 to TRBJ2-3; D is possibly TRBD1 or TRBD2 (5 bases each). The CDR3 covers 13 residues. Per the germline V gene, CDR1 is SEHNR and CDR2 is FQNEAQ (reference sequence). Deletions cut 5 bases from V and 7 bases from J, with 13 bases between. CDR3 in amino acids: CASSGGLGHTQYF. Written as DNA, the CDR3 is TGTGCCAGCAGCGGGGGTTTGGGGCATACGCAGTATTTT.

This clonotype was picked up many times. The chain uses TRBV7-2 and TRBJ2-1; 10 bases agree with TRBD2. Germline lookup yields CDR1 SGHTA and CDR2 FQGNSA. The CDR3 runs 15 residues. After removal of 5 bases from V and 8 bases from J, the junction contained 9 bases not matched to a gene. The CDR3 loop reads CASSPSGGALDEQFF. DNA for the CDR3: TGTGCCAGCAGCCCCAGCGGGGGGGCCTTGGATGAGCAGTTCTTC.

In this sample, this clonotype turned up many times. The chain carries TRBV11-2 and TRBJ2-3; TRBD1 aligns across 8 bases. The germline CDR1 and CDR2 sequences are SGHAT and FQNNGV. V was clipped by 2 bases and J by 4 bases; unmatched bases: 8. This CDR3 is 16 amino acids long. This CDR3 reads CASSLPSDRVADTQYF. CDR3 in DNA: TGTGCCAGCAGCTTACCTTCGGACAGGGTTGCAGATACGCAGTATTTT.

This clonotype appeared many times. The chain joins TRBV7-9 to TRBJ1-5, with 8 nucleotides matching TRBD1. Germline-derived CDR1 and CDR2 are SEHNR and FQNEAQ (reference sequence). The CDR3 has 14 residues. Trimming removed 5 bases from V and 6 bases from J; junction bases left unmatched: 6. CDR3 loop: CASSTGQGLQPQHF. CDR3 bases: TGTGCCAGCAGCACTGGACAGGGTCTTCAGCCCCAGCATTTT.

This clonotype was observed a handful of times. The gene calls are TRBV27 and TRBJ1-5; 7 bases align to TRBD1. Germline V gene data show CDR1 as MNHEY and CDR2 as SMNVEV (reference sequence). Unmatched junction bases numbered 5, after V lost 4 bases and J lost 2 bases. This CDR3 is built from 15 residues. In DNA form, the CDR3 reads TGTGCCAGCAGTTCTAGGGGGCGAGGCAATCAGCCCCAGCATTTT. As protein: CASSSRGRGNQPQHF.

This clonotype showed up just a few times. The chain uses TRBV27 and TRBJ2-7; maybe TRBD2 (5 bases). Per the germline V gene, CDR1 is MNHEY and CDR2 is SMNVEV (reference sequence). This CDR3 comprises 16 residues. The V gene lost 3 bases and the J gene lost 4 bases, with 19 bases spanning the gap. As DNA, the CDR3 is TGTGCCAGCAGTTTCATTGGGCAACCTGGGGAGTACGAGCAGTACTTC. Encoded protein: CASSFIGQPGEYEQYF.

The CDR3 region is CASSLDVGPPTDTQYF. The CDR3 bases are TGTGCCAGCAGCTTAGACGTCGGACCTCCCACAGATACGCAGTATTTT. The rearrangement links TRBV7-2 to TRBJ2-3; no definite D call. The V end was cut by 1 base, the J end by 2 bases, with 13 bases between. The CDR3 is 16 amino acids. Per the germline V gene, CDR1 is SGHTA and CDR2 is FQGNSA.

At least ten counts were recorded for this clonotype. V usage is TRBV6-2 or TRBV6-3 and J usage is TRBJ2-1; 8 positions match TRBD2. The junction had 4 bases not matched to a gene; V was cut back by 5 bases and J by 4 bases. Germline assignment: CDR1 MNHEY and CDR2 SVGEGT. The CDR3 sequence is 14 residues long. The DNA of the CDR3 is TGTGCCAGCAGTATTAGCGGGGAATACAATGAGCAGTTCTTC. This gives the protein CASSISGEYNEQFF.

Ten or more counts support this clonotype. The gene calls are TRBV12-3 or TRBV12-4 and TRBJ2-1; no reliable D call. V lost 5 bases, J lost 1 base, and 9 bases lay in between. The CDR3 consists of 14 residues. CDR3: CASSPYGSYNEQFF. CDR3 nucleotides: TGTGCCAGCAGTCCCTACGGGTCCTACAATGAGCAGTTCTTC.

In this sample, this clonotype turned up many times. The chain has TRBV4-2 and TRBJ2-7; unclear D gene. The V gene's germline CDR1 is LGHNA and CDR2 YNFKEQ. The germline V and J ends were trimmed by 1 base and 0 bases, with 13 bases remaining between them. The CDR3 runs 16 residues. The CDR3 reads CASSQVSDRSSYEQYF. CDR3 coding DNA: TGTGCCAGCAGCCAAGTTTCGGACCGCAGCTCCTACGAGCAGTACTTC.

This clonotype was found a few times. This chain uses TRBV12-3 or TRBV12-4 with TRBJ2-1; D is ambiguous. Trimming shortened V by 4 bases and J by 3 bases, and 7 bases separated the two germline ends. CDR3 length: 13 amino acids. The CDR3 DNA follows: TGTGCCAGCAGTTATTCGCGCTACAATGAGCAGTTCTTC. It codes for CASSYSRYNEQFF.

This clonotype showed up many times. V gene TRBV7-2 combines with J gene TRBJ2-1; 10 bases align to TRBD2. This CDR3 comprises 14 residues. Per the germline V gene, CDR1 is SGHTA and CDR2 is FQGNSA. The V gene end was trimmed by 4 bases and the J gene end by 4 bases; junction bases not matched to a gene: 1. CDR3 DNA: TGTGCCAGCAGCTCTAGCGGGGGATACAATGAGCAGTTCTTC. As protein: CASSSSGGYNEQFF.

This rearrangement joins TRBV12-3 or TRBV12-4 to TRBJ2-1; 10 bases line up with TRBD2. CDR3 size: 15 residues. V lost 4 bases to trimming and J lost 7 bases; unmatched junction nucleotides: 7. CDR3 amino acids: CASSSLAGVGNEQFF. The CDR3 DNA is TGTGCCAGCAGTTCTCTAGCGGGAGTAGGAAATGAGCAGTTCTTC.

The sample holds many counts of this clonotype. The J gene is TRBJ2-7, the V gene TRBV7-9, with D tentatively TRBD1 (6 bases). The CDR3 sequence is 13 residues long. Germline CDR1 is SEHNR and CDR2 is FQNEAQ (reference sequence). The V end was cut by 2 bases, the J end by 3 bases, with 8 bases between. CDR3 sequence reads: CASSLQGYYEQYF. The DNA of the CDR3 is TGTGCCAGCAGCTTACAGGGGTACTACGAGCAGTACTTC.

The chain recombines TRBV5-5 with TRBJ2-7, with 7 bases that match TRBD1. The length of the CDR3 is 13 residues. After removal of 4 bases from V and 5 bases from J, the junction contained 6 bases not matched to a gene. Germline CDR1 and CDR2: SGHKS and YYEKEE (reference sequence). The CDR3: CASSPGTEDEQYF. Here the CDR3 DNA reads TGTGCCAGCAGCCCTGGGACAGAGGACGAGCAGTACTTC.

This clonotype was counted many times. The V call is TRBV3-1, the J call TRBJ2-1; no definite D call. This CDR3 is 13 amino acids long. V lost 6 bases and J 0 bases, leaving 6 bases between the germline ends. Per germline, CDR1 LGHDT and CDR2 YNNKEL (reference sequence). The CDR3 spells CASRARSYNEQFF. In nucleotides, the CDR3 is TGTGCCAGCAGGGCCCGCTCCTACAATGAGCAGTTCTTC.

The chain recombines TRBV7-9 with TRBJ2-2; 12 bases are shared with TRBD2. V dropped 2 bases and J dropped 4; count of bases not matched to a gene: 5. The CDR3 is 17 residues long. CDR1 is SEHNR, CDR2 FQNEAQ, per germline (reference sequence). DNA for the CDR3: TGTGCCAGCAGCTTACAACTAGCGGGAGGAAGCACCGGGGAGCTGTTTTTT. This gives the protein CASSLQLAGGSTGELFF.

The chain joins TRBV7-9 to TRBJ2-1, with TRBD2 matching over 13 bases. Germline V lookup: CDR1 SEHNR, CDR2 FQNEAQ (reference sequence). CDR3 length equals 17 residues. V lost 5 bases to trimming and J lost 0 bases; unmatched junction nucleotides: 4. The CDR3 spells CASSPGTSGTSYNEQFF. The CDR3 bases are TGTGCCAGCAGCCCCGGGACTAGCGGGACCTCCTACAATGAGCAGTTCTTC.

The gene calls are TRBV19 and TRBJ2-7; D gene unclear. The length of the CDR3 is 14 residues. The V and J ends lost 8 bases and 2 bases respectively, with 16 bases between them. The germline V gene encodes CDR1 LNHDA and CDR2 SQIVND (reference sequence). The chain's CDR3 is CASRFAGSAYEQYF. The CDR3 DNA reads TGTGCCAGTCGTTTCGCTGGGTCGGCCTACGAGCAGTACTTC. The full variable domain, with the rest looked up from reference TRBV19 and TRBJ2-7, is DGGITQSPKYLFRKEGQNVTLSCEQNLNHDAMYWYRQDPGQGLRLIYYSQIVNDFQKGDIAEGYSVSREKKESFPLTVTSAQKNPTAFYLCASRFAGSAYEQYFGPGTRLTVT.

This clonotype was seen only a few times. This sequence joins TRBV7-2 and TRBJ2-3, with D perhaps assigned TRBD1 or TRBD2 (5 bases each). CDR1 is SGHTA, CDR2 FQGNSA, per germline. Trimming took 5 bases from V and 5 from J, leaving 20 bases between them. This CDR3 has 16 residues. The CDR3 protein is CASSLPWGPEGDTQYF. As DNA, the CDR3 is TGTGCCAGCAGCCTACCCTGGGGCCCCGAGGGAGATACGCAGTATTTT.

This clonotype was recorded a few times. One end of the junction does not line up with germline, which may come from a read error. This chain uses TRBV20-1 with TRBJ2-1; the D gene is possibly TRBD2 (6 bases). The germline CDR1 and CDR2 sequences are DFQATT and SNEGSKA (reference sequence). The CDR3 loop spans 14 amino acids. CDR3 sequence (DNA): TGCAGTGCTAGGGGTTCTAGCGAAAACAATGAGCAGTCCTTC. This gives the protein CSARGSSENNEQSF.

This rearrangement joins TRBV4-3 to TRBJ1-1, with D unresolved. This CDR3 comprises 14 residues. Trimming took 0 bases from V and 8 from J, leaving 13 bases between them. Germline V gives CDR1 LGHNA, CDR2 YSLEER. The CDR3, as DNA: TGCGCCAGCAGCCAAGAATCCGTCGCCTTAGAAGCTTTCTTT. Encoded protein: CASSQESVALEAFF.

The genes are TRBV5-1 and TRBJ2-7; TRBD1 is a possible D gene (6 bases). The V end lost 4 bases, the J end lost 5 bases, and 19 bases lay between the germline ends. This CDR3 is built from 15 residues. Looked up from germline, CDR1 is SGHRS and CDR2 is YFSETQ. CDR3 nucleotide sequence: TGCGCCAGCAGCCCCAGCCGGACAGTGATGGACGAGCAGTACTTC. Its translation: CASSPSRTVMDEQYF.

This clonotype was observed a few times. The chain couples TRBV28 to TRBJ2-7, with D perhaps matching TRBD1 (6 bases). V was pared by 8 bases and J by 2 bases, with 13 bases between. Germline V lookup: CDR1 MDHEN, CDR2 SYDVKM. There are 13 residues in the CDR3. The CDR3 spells CASEGDTTYEQYF. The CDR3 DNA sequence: TGTGCCAGCGAGGGGGACACTACCTACGAGCAGTACTTC.

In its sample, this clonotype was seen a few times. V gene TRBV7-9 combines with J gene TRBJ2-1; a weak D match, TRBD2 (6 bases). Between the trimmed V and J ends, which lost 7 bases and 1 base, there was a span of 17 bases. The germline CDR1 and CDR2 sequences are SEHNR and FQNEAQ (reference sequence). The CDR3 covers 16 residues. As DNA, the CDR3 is TGTGCCAGCACTCCGTTCCGGGACTTTTCCTACAATGAGCAGTTCTTC. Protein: CASTPFRDFSYNEQFF.

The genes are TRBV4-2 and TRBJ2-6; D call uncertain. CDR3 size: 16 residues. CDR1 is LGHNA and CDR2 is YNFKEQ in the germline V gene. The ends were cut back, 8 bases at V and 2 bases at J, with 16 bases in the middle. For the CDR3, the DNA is TGTGCCAGCTCCGCTCCCCCGATTGCTGGGGCCAACGTCCTGACTTTC. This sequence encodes CASSAPPIAGANVLTF.

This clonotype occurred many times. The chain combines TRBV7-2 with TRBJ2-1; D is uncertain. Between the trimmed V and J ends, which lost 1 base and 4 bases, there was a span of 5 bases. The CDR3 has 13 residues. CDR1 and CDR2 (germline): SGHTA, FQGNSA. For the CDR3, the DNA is TGTGCCAGCAGCTTAGTTGAATACAATGAGCAGTTCTTC. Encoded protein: CASSLVEYNEQFF.

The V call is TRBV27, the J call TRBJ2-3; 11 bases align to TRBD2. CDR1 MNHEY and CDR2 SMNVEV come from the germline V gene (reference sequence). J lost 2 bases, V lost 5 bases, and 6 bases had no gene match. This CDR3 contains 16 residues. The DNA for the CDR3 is TGTGCCAGCAGTGACCTACTAGCGGGAGCCACAGATACGCAGTATTTT. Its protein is CASSDLLAGATDTQYF.